The 24 T cell receptor beta chains presented below share a single source sample, sequenced in a study of blood T cells in healthy people across ages. Then a second PCR, running about 6 to 12 cycles, was carried out with a sample-barcoded 5' primer and a J-beta primer mix. TCRdb re-called the 5' RACE reads through MiXCR, storing one row per CDR3 protein. This table holds about 1.4 million distinct CDR3 sequences, 55% to 75% found once. Sequencing was performed on blood. The receptors originated from a man younger than 35 in good health.

This clonotype was seen more than once but under ten times. The CDR3 DNA is TGCAGCGTGATCCCCGCGGAGACCCAGTACTTC. As protein: CSVIPAETQYF. The rearrangement links TRBV29-1 to TRBJ2-4, with unresolved D. The J call is in doubt because the DNA end fits TRBJ2-5 better. CDR1 is SQVTM and CDR2 is ANQGSEA in the germline V gene. The CDR3 covers 11 residues.

The chain combines TRBV24-1 with TRBJ2-2; tentative D call: TRBD2 (5 bases). V dropped 6 bases and J dropped 5 bases, with 9 bases sitting between them. The CDR3 sequence is 13 residues long. Germline loops: CDR1 KGHDR, CDR2 SFDVKD. As DNA, the CDR3 is TGTGCCACCAGTACCCGGGGAACCGGGGAGCTGTTTTTT. Its translation: CATSTRGTGELFF.

The CDR3 nucleotides read TGTGCTAGTGGTTTCTCCCTCACTCCGTCTCACTACAATGAGCAGTTCTTC. Amino acids: CASGFSLTPSHYNEQFF. The rearrangement links TRBV12-5 to TRBJ2-1; D remains unclear. Germline CDR1 and CDR2: LGHNT and FRNRAP. The CDR3 is 17 residues long. Deletions cut 3 bases from V and 3 bases from J, with 18 bases between. The variable domain in full, with the rest retrieved from reference TRBV12-5 and TRBJ2-1, is DARVTQTPRHKVTEMGQEVTMRCQPILGHNTVFWYRQTMMQGLELLAYFRNRAPLDDSGMPKDRFSAEMPDATLATLKIQPSEPRDSAVYFCASGFSLTPSHYNEQFFGPGTRLTVL.

Only one count was recorded for this clonotype. The chain carries TRBV11-2 and TRBJ2-4, with D perhaps given as TRBD1 or TRBD2 (5 bases each). Germline V gene sequence: CDR1 SGHAT, CDR2 FQNNGV. V lost 7 bases and J lost 5, with 18 bases in between. The CDR3 extends over 15 amino acids. CDR3 amino acids: CASNVGTLRENIQYF. Here the CDR3 DNA reads TGTGCCAGCAACGTTGGGACCCTGAGAGAAAACATTCAGTACTTC.

The chain combines TRBV4-1 with TRBJ2-3; D gene ambiguous. The V gene lost 0 bases and the J gene lost 3 bases, with 16 bases spanning the gap. The CDR3 has 17 residues. Germline values: CDR1 MGHRA, CDR2 YSYEKL. The CDR3 nucleotides are TGCGCCAGCAGCCAAGATTGGGCTGGGTATAGGACAGATACGCAGTATTTT. As protein: CASSQDWAGYRTDTQYF.

In its sample, this clonotype was seen a few times. The gene calls are TRBV29-1 and TRBJ2-3; D is unclear. Germline V gives CDR1 SQVTM, CDR2 ANQGSEA. Between the trimmed V and J ends, which lost 4 bases and 3 bases, there was a span of 14 bases. There are 14 residues in the CDR3. The CDR3 reads CSVVRPLGTDTQYF. CDR3 sequence (DNA): TGCAGCGTTGTGCGGCCTTTGGGTACAGATACGCAGTATTTT.

The rearrangement joins TRBV5-1 to TRBJ2-4; a weak D match, TRBD1 (5 bases). Matching the DNA end better, TRBJ2-7 makes the J call doubtful. Germline CDR1 and CDR2: SGHRS and YFSETQ. The CDR3 consists of 13 residues. The CDR3 region has the DNA TGCCTCCGGTGCCTCAGGGTAGCATACGAGCAGTACTTC. As protein: CLRCLRVAYEQYF.

This clonotype was observed a handful of times. The rearrangement links TRBV28 to TRBJ2-5, with D possibly matching TRBD1 (5 bases). Trimming took 5 bases from V and 0 from J, leaving 7 bases between them. The CDR3 totals 13 residues. Germline V gives CDR1 MDHEN, CDR2 SYDVKM. The CDR3 region is CASSVTDQETQYF. The CDR3 nucleotides are TGTGCCAGCAGTGTGACAGACCAAGAGACCCAGTACTTC.

The V call is TRBV20-1, the J call TRBJ2-1, with 9 bases fitting TRBD2. The CDR3 extends over 13 amino acids. With V trimmed by 6 bases and J by 7 bases, 7 bases remained unmatched. Germline values: CDR1 DFQATT, CDR2 SNEGSKA (reference sequence). The CDR3 DNA sequence: TGCAGTGCGTGGACTAGCGATCATAATGAGCAGTTCTTC. It translates to CSAWTSDHNEQFF.

The chain combines TRBV25-1 with TRBJ2-1; maybe TRBD2 (5 bases). V was pared by 2 bases and J by 6 bases, with 11 bases between. Germline CDR1 reads MGHDK; CDR2 reads SYGVNS. This CDR3 has 14 residues. The CDR3 coding sequence is TGTGCCAGCAGTGAAGGATCGGGGAGCAATGAGCAGTTCTTC. Its protein product is CASSEGSGSNEQFF.

The V gene is TRBV6-6, the J gene TRBJ2-2, with D hard to call. The V and J ends lost 6 bases and 3 bases respectively, with 8 bases between them. Per germline, CDR1 MNHNY and CDR2 SVGAGI (reference sequence). The CDR3 consists of 13 residues. The CDR3 nucleotides read TGTGCCAGCAGGCCTTGGGACACCGGGGAGCTGTTTTTT. It translates to CASRPWDTGELFF.

This clonotype was picked up a small number of times. The gene calls are TRBV27 and TRBJ1-4; D is uncertain. V lost 5 bases and J 1 base, leaving 5 bases between the germline ends. CDR3 size: 13 residues. The germline gives CDR1 MNHEY, CDR2 SMNVEV (reference sequence). CDR3 sequence (DNA): TGTGCCAGCAGTCTCTTAACTAATGAAAAACTGTTTTTT. Its protein is CASSLLTNEKLFF. Supplemented by reference TRBV27 and TRBJ1-4, the full variable domain reads EAQVTQNPRYLITVTGKKLTVTCSQNMNHEYMSWYRQDPGLGLRQIYYSMNVEVTDKGDVPEGYKVSRKEKRNFPLILESPSPNQTSLYFCASSLLTNEKLFFGSGTQLSVL.

This chain connects TRBV2 to TRBJ1-2; D perhaps matches TRBD1 (5 bases). Looked up from germline, CDR1 is SNHLY and CDR2 is FYNNEI. This CDR3 contains 12 residues. The ends were cut back, 4 bases at V and 8 bases at J, with 11 bases in the middle. The CDR3 DNA sequence: TGTGCCAGCAGTGTTACGCACAGGGGCTACACCTTC. Amino acids: CASSVTHRGYTF.

The chain is built from TRBV20-1 and TRBJ1-2, with 9 bases aligning to TRBD1. Germline-derived CDR1 and CDR2 are DFQATT and SNEGSKA (reference sequence). This CDR3 has 12 amino acids. Trimming at V came to 1 base and at J to 10 bases, leaving 4 bases not matched to a gene. This chain's CDR3 is CSARVTGGVYTF. The CDR3, as DNA: TGCAGTGCTAGAGTGACAGGGGGTGTCTACACCTTC.

J is TRBJ2-7 and V is TRBV7-9, with 7 bases matching TRBD1. Trimming took 0 bases from V and 5 from J; bases not matched to a gene: 10. This CDR3 region has 16 residues. In germline, CDR1 is SEHNR, CDR2 FQNEAQ (reference sequence). The CDR3 is CASSLARQGFRNEQYF. The CDR3 DNA sequence: TGTGCCAGCAGCTTAGCCAGACAGGGATTTCGGAACGAGCAGTACTTC.

The chain recombines TRBV6-5 with TRBJ1-2; no firm D call. Trimming removed 5 bases at V and 3 bases at J, with 16 bases between. Per germline, CDR1 MNHEY and CDR2 SVGAGI. The CDR3 has 15 amino acids. CDR3 amino acids: CASSRLRAPDYGYTF. The CDR3 bases are TGTGCCAGCAGTCGTCTTAGGGCGCCAGACTATGGCTACACCTTC.

The chain couples TRBV20-1 to TRBJ2-1, with a tentative D call TRBD1 (5 bases). Germline loops: CDR1 DFQATT, CDR2 SNEGSKA (reference sequence). CDR3 length: 13 amino acids. The CDR3 bases are TGCAGCGCCCAACCCAGGGCGTTCGATGAGCAGTTCTTC. It encodes CSAQPRAFDEQFF.

This clonotype was recorded a few times. This may stem from a read error, because a much larger clone lies one nucleotide away. This rearrangement joins TRBV7-9 to TRBJ2-7; the D gene is possibly TRBD1 (6 bases). The CDR3 runs to 17 residues. The V gene lost 2 bases and the J gene lost 7 bases, with 24 bases spanning the gap. Germline V gives CDR1 SEHNR, CDR2 FQNEAQ (reference sequence). Here the CDR3 reads CASSLYGAGAYWNEQYF. The CDR3 DNA reads as TGTGCCAGCAGCTTATATGGGGCAGGGGCATATTGGAATGAGCAGTACTTC. The variable domain in full, with the rest retrieved from reference TRBV7-9 and TRBJ2-7, is DTGVSQNPRHKITKRGQNVTFRCDPISEHNRLYWYRQTLGQGPEFLTYFQNEAQLEKSRLLSDRFSAERPKGSFSTLEIQRTEQGDSAMYLCASSLYGAGAYWNEQYFGPGTRLTVT.

The chain uses TRBV9 and TRBJ2-2, with D perhaps matching TRBD1 or TRBD2 (6 bases each). This CDR3 has 17 amino acids. Germline V lookup: CDR1 SGDLS, CDR2 YYNGEE. Trimming took 2 bases from V and 0 from J, leaving 14 bases between them. The CDR3 is CASSVNVGGTNTGELFF. DNA for the CDR3: TGTGCCAGCAGCGTTAACGTGGGGGGCACGAACACCGGGGAGCTGTTTTTT.

This chain uses TRBV7-9 with TRBJ2-5, with D perhaps TRBD1 (6 bases). Trimming stripped 1 base from V and 2 bases from J, with 11 bases between. Per the germline V gene, CDR1 is SEHNR and CDR2 is FQNEAQ (reference sequence). The CDR3 has 15 amino acids. CDR3 DNA sequence: TGTGCCAGCAGCTTAGTTCGCCAGGGGCAAGAGACCCAGTACTTC. Amino acids: CASSLVRQGQETQYF.

This rearrangement joins TRBV6-5 to TRBJ2-5; 8 bases line up with TRBD2. The CDR3 is 16 residues long. Germline V gene data show CDR1 as MNHEY and CDR2 as SVGAGI. The trim removed 2 bases at V and 5 bases at J, leaving 10 bases unmatched. This CDR3 is CASSYQVGGAFETQYF. CDR3 in DNA: TGTGCCAGCAGTTACCAGGTCGGGGGGGCATTTGAGACCCAGTACTTC.

This chain links TRBV3-1 with TRBJ2-7; tentative D call: TRBD2 (5 bases). The V gene's germline CDR1 is LGHDT and CDR2 YNNKEL (reference sequence). Trimming removed 3 bases at V and 3 bases at J, with 12 bases between. The CDR3 loop spans 14 amino acids. As DNA, the CDR3 is TGTGCCAGCAGCCAGTTCCCAGGAGGCTACGAGCAGTACTTC. As protein: CASSQFPGGYEQYF.

This clonotype was found a few times. The chain joins TRBV6-2 or TRBV6-3 to TRBJ2-5; tentatively, D is TRBD2 (6 bases). V was cut by 8 bases and J by 4 bases, with 11 bases left in between. Germline assignment: CDR1 MNHEY and CDR2 SVGEGT. This CDR3 is built from 12 residues. CDR3 amino acids: CASRGLLETQYF. CDR3 in DNA: TGTGCCAGCCGCGGACTATTAGAGACCCAGTACTTC.

This clonotype was recorded a few times. V and J are TRBV20-1 and TRBJ2-7; TRBD2 aligns across 9 bases. Germline V gene sequence: CDR1 DFQATT, CDR2 SNEGSKA (reference sequence). The CDR3 runs to 15 residues. With 1 base clipped from V and 3 bases from J, the junction kept 7 bases outside the gene matches. In DNA, the CDR3 is TGCAGTGCTAGAGGTCAGAGCGGGAGGAGCTACGAGCAGTACTTC. Amino acids: CSARGQSGRSYEQYF.